This record covers a single T cell receptor beta chain. This entry comes from a study of CD8 T cells in Susac syndrome. Germline CDR1 is KGHDR and CDR2 is SFDVKD. This CDR3 spans 14 amino acids. Losses at the gene ends were 4 bases for V and 8 bases for J; bases not matched to a gene: 7. When the RNA was reverse transcribed, random hexamers were used with an input of 0.5 to 1 ug. Each CDR3 protein is one row after TCRdb ran MiXCR on the immunoSEQ multiplex PCR reads. The sample consists of 160,000 or so distinct CDR3 sequences, around 96% of them appearing once. The source is a human donor with multiple sclerosis. The sample comprised CD8+ T cells from PBMCs. The chain has TRBV24-1 and TRBJ1-2, with TRBD1 matching over 9 bases. The DNA for the CDR3 is TGTGCCACCAGTGAGGGTACAGGGGGCCGAGGCTACACCTTC. It specifies CATSEGTGGRGYTF.